What follows are 21 T cell receptor beta chains derived from one specimen sequenced in a study of shared clonotypes between healthy human individuals. TCRdb keeps only in-frame clones here, not all; method: immunoSEQ multiplex PCR. The sample has fewer than 850,000 clones, 90% to 97% seen once. Terminally differentiated effector memory CD45RA+ cells were left out of the naive CD8 fraction, which was CD45RO-negative and positively selected for CCR7. The specimen sequenced was naive CD8+ T cells sorted from blood. The source is a man aged 30 to 39 in good health.

V gene TRBV7-8 combines with J gene TRBJ2-7; 7 nucleotides agree with TRBD1. V trimming: 5 bases; J trimming: 1 base; junction bases outside the gene matches: 5. Germline CDR1 reads SGHVS; CDR2 reads FQNEAQ. CDR3 length: 14 residues. CDR3 in amino acids: CASSPDRASYEQYF. The DNA of the CDR3 is TGTGCCAGCAGCCCCGACAGGGCTTCCTACGAGCAGTACTTC.

V usage is TRBV5-1 and J usage is TRBJ2-7; a possible D gene is TRBD2 (6 bases). Trimming pared 1 base from V and 3 bases from J, leaving 11 bases between. The CDR3 is made up of 14 amino acids. Germline CDR1 and CDR2: SGHRS and YFSETQ. CDR3 coding DNA: TGCGCCAGCAGCTTGTCGGGAGTAATCTACGAGCAGTACTTC. Translating it yields CASSLSGVIYEQYF.

This clone came up once. This chain connects TRBV7-9 to TRBJ2-2; D uncertain. The germline V gene has CDR1 SEHNR and CDR2 FQNEAQ (reference sequence). The CDR3 extends over 12 amino acids. The V end was cut by 5 bases, the J end by 7 bases, with 8 bases between. The CDR3 DNA is TGTGCCAGCAGCCCCCCCTTCGGGGAGCTGTTTTTT. Translating gives CASSPPFGELFF. Full variable domain (remainder filled in from reference TRBV7-9 and TRBJ2-2): DTGVSQNPRHKITKRGQNVTFRCDPISEHNRLYWYRQTLGQGPEFLTYFQNEAQLEKSRLLSDRFSAERPKGSFSTLEIQRTEQGDSAMYLCASSPPFGELFFGEGSRLTVL.

In the case of this clone: The same CDR3 arises from other DNA sequences in this sample as well. This chain connects TRBV30 to TRBJ2-7; D is unresolved. The length of the CDR3 is 12 residues. Looked up from germline, CDR1 is GTSNPN and CDR2 is SVGIG (reference sequence). V was shortened by 5 bases and J by 0 bases, with 8 bases between the two germline ends. Written as DNA, the CDR3 is TGTGCCTGGGGGGATAACTCCTACGAGCAGTACTTC. It translates to CAWGDNSYEQYF.

The genes are TRBV4-1 and TRBJ1-5, with a tentative D call TRBD1 (6 bases). CDR3 length equals 14 residues. The V end was cut by 0 bases, the J end by 7 bases, with 10 bases between. The germline CDR1 and CDR2 sequences are MGHRA and YSYEKL. The CDR3 nucleotides read TGCGCCAGCAGCCAAGATAGCCAGGGGCAGCCCCAGCATTTT. Residues: CASSQDSQGQPQHF.

This chain connects TRBV21-1 to TRBJ2-1; whether TRBD1, the table's D call, matches the DNA was not checked. TRBV21-1 is deemed a pseudogene. The CDR3 is 16 amino acids. This chain's CDR3 is CASSKAEGQVDNEQFF. The CDR3 nucleotides are TGTGCCAGCAGCAAAGCTGAGGGACAGGTGGACAATGAGCAGTTCTTC.

This rearrangement joins TRBV7-9 to TRBJ2-1, with 11 positions matching TRBD2. Germline lookup yields CDR1 SEHNR and CDR2 FQNEAQ (reference sequence). V trimming: 5 bases; J trimming: 3 bases; junction bases outside the gene matches: 6. This CDR3 is built from 16 residues. The CDR3 bases are TGTGCCAGCAGCGCCCGGACTAGCGGGCTCTACAATGAGCAGTTCTTC. This sequence encodes CASSARTSGLYNEQFF. The full variable domain, rest sourced from reference TRBV7-9 and TRBJ2-1, is DTGVSQNPRHKITKRGQNVTFRCDPISEHNRLYWYRQTLGQGPEFLTYFQNEAQLEKSRLLSDRFSAERPKGSFSTLEIQRTEQGDSAMYLCASSARTSGLYNEQFFGPGTRLTVL.

Comment on this clone: One end of the junction fails to match germline, which may point to a read error. The V call is TRBV16, the J call TRBJ2-7; possible D gene TRBD1, 7 bases. This CDR3 spans 12 amino acids. The V gene's germline CDR1 is KGHSY and CDR2 FQNENV. DNA of the CDR3: TGTGCCAGCAGCCAATCGTTCAGGGGGGAAGACTTC. It yields the protein CASSQSFRGEDF.

The CDR3 here is CASSPHTKETQYF. CDR3 nucleotide sequence: TGTGCCAGCAGCCCACACACGAAAGAGACCCAGTACTTC. This chain connects TRBV7-9 to TRBJ2-5; D gene unclear. This CDR3 contains 13 residues. The germline V and J ends were trimmed by 5 bases and 3 bases, with 10 bases remaining between them. The germline CDR1 and CDR2 sequences are SEHNR and FQNEAQ (reference sequence).

This rearrangement joins TRBV11-3 to TRBJ2-1; 7 bases agree with TRBD1. The CDR3 contains 15 residues. Germline-derived CDR1 and CDR2 are SGHNT and YENEEA. Trimming took 5 bases from V and 5 from J; bases not matched to a gene: 9. The CDR3 sequence: CASSPSRTGDNEQFF. For the CDR3, the DNA is TGTGCCAGCAGCCCCTCCCGGACAGGAGACAATGAGCAGTTCTTC.

The CDR3 spells CASSDTAYEQYF. As DNA, the CDR3 is TGTGCCAGCAGCGATACAGCCTACGAGCAGTACTTC. The rearrangement joins TRBV6-5 to TRBJ2-7; no firm D call. The germline V gene has CDR1 MNHEY and CDR2 SVGAGI. The CDR3 runs to 12 residues. The V end lost 6 bases, the J end lost 2 bases, and 8 bases lay between the germline ends.

The chain employs TRBV10-3 and TRBJ2-3, with D possibly matching TRBD2 (6 bases). Trimming took off 4 bases at V and 0 bases at J, with 17 bases between the two ends. Germline CDR1 is ENHRY and CDR2 is SYGVKD. The CDR3 is 17 amino acids. The CDR3 spells CAISAGRDLSSTDTQYF. For the CDR3, the DNA is TGTGCCATCAGTGCTGGGCGGGACCTCTCTAGCACAGATACGCAGTATTTT.

The chain couples TRBV11-3 to TRBJ2-2; 13 positions match TRBD2. V lost 5 bases to trimming and J lost 8 bases; unmatched junction nucleotides: 8. Germline CDR1 and CDR2: SGHNT and YENEEA. This CDR3 comprises 16 residues. The CDR3 DNA follows: TGTGCCAGCAGCCCGAGGACTAGCGGGAGAGGGGGGGAGCTGTTTTTT. Its protein product is CASSPRTSGRGGELFF.

The chain is built from TRBV21-1 and TRBJ1-4. TRBV21-1 is termed a pseudogene. CDR3 length equals 13 residues. The CDR3 region has the DNA TGTGCCAGCAGCAAACCAACTAATGAAAAACTGTTTTTT. Translation gives CASSKPTNEKLFF.

The chain has TRBV27 and TRBJ2-7, with TRBD1 identical over 9 bases. Germline lookup yields CDR1 MNHEY and CDR2 SMNVEV (reference sequence). V lost 6 bases and J lost 5; bases outside the gene matches: 8. The CDR3 has 14 amino acids. CDR3 sequence reads: CASRNSGTGNEQYF. CDR3 in DNA: TGTGCCAGCAGGAACTCCGGGACAGGGAACGAGCAGTACTTC.

The chain is built from TRBV14 and TRBJ2-3, with TRBD2 as a possible D gene (6 bases). The V gene lost 5 bases and the J gene lost 2 bases, with 17 bases spanning the gap. The CDR3 consists of 16 residues. Germline CDR1 and CDR2: SGHDN and FVKESK. CDR3 region: CASSNERTTPTDTQYF. The CDR3 region has the DNA TGTGCCAGCAGCAACGAAAGGACTACCCCCACAGATACGCAGTATTTT.

This chain links TRBV2 with TRBJ2-1, with no clear D. The V end was cut by 10 bases, the J end by 7 bases, with 11 bases between. The CDR3 loop spans 11 amino acids. CDR1 is SNHLY, CDR2 FYNNEI, per germline. The CDR3 DNA reads as TGTGCCACTCAAGGGCGGAATGAGCAGTTCTTC. It translates to CATQGRNEQFF. The full variable domain, with the rest looked up from reference TRBV2 and TRBJ2-1, is EPEVTQTPSHQVTQMGQEVILRCVPISNHLYFYWYRQILGQKVEFLVSFYNNEISEKSEIFDDQFSVERPDGSNFTLKIRSTKLEDSAMYFCATQGRNEQFFGPGTRLTVL.

Only one count was recorded for this clone. CDR3 sequence reads: CASSQDSSSSGYGYTF. CDR3 bases: TGCGCCAGCAGCCAAGACTCGTCGTCGTCAGGATATGGCTACACCTTC. The chain employs TRBV4-1 and TRBJ1-2; D is ambiguous. The germline V gene encodes CDR1 MGHRA and CDR2 YSYEKL. The V and J ends lost 0 bases and 5 bases respectively, with 16 bases between them. The CDR3 has 16 residues.

This rearrangement joins TRBV6-1 to TRBJ2-1, with D maybe TRBD2 (5 bases). The CDR3 length is 13 residues. CDR1 and CDR2 (germline): MNHNS, SASEGT. The V gene lost 7 bases and the J gene lost 2 bases, with 9 bases spanning the gap. In DNA form, the CDR3 reads TGTGCCAGCACTACCGGGGCCTACAATGAGCAGTTCTTC. Translated, it gives CASTTGAYNEQFF.

CDR3 in amino acids: CASSLLRGGSFAGYEQFF. Written as DNA, the CDR3 is TGTGCCAGCAGTTTATTGAGGGGCGGGAGTTTCGCCGGCTATGAGCAGTTCTTC. The genes are TRBV28 and TRBJ2-1, with TRBD2 matching over 7 bases. Germline trimming cut 1 base from V and 8 bases from J; bases unmatched to any gene: 17. This CDR3 has 18 residues. Germline CDR1 is MDHEN and CDR2 is SYDVKM. Full variable domain (rest looked up from reference TRBV28 and TRBJ2-1): DVKVTQSSRYLVKRTGEKVFLECVQDMDHENMFWYRQDPGLGLRLIYFSYDVKMKEKGDIPEGYSVSREKKERFSLILESASTNQTSMYLCASSLLRGGSFAGYEQFFGPGTRLTVL.

Remarks on this clone: The sample has other DNA sequences that encode this CDR3 too. This rearrangement joins TRBV28 to TRBJ2-7; D unclear. Per germline, CDR1 MDHEN and CDR2 SYDVKM. CDR3 length: 12 residues. V dropped 5 bases and J dropped 0 bases, with 5 bases sitting between them. CDR3 protein: CASSGISYEQYF. The DNA for the CDR3 is TGTGCCAGCAGTGGGATCTCCTACGAGCAGTACTTC.